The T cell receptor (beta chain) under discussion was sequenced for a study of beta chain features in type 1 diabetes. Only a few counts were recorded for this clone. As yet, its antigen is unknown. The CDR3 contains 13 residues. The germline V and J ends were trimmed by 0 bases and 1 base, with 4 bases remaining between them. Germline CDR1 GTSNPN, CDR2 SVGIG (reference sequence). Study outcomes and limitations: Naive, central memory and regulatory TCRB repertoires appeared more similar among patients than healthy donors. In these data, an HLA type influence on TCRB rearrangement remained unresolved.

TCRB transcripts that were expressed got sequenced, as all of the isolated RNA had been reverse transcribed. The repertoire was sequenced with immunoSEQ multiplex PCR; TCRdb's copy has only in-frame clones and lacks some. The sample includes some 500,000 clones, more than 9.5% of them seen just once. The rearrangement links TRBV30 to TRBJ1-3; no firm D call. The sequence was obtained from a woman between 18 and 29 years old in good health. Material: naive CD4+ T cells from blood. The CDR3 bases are TGTGCCTGGAGTGTCGTATCTGGAAACACCATATATTTT. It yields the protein CAWSVVSGNTIYF.